Sequencing of this T cell receptor beta chain was carried out in a study of beta chain features in type 1 diabetes. Concerning this clone: Its antigen remains unknown.

Germline values: CDR1 KGHSH, CDR2 LQKENI. Trimming took 1 base from V and 9 from J, leaving 7 bases between them. This CDR3 has 12 residues. The sequenced template was cDNA made from the entire isolated RNA. The assay was immunoSEQ multiplex PCR, and TCRdb's table has in-frame clones only and misses some. The sample contains a few hundred thousand clones, 11% of which appear only once. Every participating donor gave one draw, a heparinised blood sample averaging about 100 mL. The authors sorted CD4+ naive, central memory, regulatory and stem cell-like memory cells via CD45RO/CCR7/CD25/CD127/CD95/CD27. General study findings and limits: Moderately but significantly shorter TCRB CDR3s were found in Type 1 diabetes patients in all four CD4+ subsets.

V and J are TRBV18 and TRBJ2-1; D may be TRBD2 (6 bases). The source is a man aged 25-45 years with type 1 diabetes. Sequenced: naive CD4+ T cells from blood. CDR3 amino acids: CASSPREAEQFF. CDR3 sequence (DNA): TGTGCCAGCTCACCACGGGAGGCTGAGCAGTTCTTC.